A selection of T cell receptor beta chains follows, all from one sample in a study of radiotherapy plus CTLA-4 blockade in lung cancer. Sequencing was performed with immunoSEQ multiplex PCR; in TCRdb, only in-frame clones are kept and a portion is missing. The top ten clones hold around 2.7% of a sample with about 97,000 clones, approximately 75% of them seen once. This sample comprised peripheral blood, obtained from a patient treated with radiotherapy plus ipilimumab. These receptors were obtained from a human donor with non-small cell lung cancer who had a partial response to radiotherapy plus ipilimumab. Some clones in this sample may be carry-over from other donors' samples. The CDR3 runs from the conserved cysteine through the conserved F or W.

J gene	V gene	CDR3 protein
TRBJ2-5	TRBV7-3	CASSLAGAGETQYF
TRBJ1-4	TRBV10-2	CASSNLGQARGGELFF
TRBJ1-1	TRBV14	CASSQRGAISAAFF
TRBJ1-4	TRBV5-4	CASSFGGGTNEKLFF
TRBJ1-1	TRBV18	CASSPETGPKFF
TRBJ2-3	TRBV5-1	CASSPEQGASGDTQYF
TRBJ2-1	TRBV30	CAWSREWTSGNLYNEQFF
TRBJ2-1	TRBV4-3	CASSQEGSTSREQFF
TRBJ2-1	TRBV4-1	CASSQDLGGPDEQFF
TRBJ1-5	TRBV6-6	CASSYGQGESNQPQHF
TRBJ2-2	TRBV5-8	CASTLGQGVSTGELFF